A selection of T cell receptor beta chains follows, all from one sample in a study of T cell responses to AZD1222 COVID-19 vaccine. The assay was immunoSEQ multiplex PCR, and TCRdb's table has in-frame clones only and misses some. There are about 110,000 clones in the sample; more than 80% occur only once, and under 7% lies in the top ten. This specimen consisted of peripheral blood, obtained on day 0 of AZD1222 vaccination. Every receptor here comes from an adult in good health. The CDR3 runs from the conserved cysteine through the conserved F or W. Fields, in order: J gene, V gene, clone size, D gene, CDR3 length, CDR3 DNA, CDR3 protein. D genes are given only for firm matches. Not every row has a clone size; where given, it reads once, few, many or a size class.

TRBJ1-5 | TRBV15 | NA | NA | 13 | TGTGCCACCAGCTGGCAGGTGGGGCAGCCCCAGCATTTT | CATSWQVGQPQHF
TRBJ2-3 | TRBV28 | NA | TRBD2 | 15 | TGTGCCAGCAGACCCGGGACTAGCGGCACAGATACGCAGTATTTT | CASRPGTSGTDTQYF
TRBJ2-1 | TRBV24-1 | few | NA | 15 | TGTGCCACGCGCCAGGGTGGCGGGTTCTACAATGAGCAGTTCTTC | CATRQGGGFYNEQFF
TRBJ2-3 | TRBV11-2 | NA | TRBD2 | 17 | TGTGCCAGCAGCCCTCCGGGACTAGCGGGGGCTACAGATACGCAGTATTTT | CASSPPGLAGATDTQYF
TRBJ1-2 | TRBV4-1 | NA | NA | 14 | TGCGCCAGCAGCCAAGACGCGGATACCTATGGCTACACCTTC | CASSQDADTYGYTF
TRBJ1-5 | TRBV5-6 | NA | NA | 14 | TGTGCCAGCAGCTTTTTTCAGAGACACCAGCCCCAGCATTTT | CASSFFQRHQPQHF
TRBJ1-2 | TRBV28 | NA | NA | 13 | TGTGCCAGCAGACAGACGGTACACTATGGCTACACCTTC | CASRQTVHYGYTF
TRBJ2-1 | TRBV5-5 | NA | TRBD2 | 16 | TGTGCCAGCAGCTCCCTTAGACTAGCGGGAGATAATGAGCAGTTCTTC | CASSSLRLAGDNEQFF
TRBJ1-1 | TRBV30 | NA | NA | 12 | TGTGCCTGGATTCCGATGAACACTGAAGCTTTCTTT | CAWIPMNTEAFF
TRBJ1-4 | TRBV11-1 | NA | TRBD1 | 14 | TGTGCCAGCAGTCCCGGGACAGGGGATGAAAAACTGTTTTTT | CASSPGTGDEKLFF
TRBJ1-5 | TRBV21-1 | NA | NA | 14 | TGTGCCAGCAGCAGACGACAGGGCGATCAGCCCCAGCATTTT | CASSRRQGDQPQHF
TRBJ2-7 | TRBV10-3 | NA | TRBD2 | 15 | TGTGCCATCAGGAAATGGACTAGCGGGAGCAACGAGCAGTACTTC | CAIRKWTSGSNEQYF
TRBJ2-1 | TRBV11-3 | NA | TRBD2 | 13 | TGTGCCAGCAGTTGGCGGGGGGTCGATGAGCAGTTCTTC | CASSWRGVDEQFF
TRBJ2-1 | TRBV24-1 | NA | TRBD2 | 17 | TGTGCCACCAGTGATCCTACGACTAGCGGGAGAAGGAATGAGCAGTTCTTC | CATSDPTTSGRRNEQFF
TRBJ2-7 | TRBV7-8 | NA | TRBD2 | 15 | TGTGCCAGCAGCTTACAGACTAGCGGGAACTACGAGCAGTACTTC | CASSLQTSGNYEQYF
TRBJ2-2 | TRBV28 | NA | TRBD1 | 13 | TGTGCCAGCGGACAGGGGGGGACCGGGGAGCTGTTTTTT | CASGQGGTGELFF
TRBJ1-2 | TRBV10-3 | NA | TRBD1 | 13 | TGTGCCATCAGTGACAGGGGGCCTTATGGCTACACCTTC | CAISDRGPYGYTF
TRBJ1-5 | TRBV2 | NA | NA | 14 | TGTGCCAGCAAAAGCTCCGGTCGCAATCAGCCCCAGCATTTT | CASKSSGRNQPQHF
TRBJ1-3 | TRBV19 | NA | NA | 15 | TGTGCCAGTAGTATCGGACGAGCGGACCGAAACACCATATATTTT | CASSIGRADRNTIYF
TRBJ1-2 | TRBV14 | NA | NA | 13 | TGTGCCAGCAGCCAGGAGAGGATCTATGGCTACACCTTC | CASSQERIYGYTF
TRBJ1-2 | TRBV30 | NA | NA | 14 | TGTGCCTGGAGCACAACGGACTCTAACTATGGCTACACCTTC | CAWSTTDSNYGYTF
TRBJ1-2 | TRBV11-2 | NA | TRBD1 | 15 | TGTGCCAGCAGCTTAACCGGGACAGGGGGCGGAAGCTACACCTTC | CASSLTGTGGGSYTF
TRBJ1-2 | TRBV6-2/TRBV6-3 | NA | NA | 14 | TGTGCCAGCAGCCTGGAGGCGGTGGGGTATGGCTACACCTTC | CASSLEAVGYGYTF
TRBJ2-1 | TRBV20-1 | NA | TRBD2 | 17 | TGCAGTGCTAGTCCCCGGACTAGCGGGATTACCTACAATGAGCAGTTCTTC | CSASPRTSGITYNEQFF
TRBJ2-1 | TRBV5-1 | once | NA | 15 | TGCGCCAGCAGCTCAAGCGGGACAAAGAACAATGAGCAGTTCTTC | CASSSSGTKNNEQFF
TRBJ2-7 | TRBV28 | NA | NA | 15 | TGTGCCAGCAGGGTCGGGACGTTTGAGCTGGACGAGCAGTACTTC | CASRVGTFELDEQYF
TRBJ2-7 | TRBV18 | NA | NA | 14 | TGTGCCAGCTCACCACCGTCGAGCTCCTACGAGCAGTACTTC | CASSPPSSSYEQYF
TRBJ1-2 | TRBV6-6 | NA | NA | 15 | TGTGCCAGCAGTCTTGACAGTCTACCTCCCTATGGCTACACCTTC | CASSLDSLPPYGYTF
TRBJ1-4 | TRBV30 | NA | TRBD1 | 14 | TGTGCCTGGAGTGGGGGACAGTCTAATGAAAAACTGTTTTTT | CAWSGGQSNEKLFF
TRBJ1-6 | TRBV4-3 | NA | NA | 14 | TGCGCCAGCAGCCAAGGACGGAATAATTCACCCCTCCACTTT | CASSQGRNNSPLHF
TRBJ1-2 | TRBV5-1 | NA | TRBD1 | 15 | TGCGCCAGCAGCCAGACAGGGGATGTCAACTATGGCTACACCTTC | CASSQTGDVNYGYTF
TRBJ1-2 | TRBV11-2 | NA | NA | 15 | TGTGCCAGCAGCTTATCCAGAGGATTTAACTATGGCTACACCTTC | CASSLSRGFNYGYTF
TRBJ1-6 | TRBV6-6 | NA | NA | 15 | TGTGCCAGCAACCAAGACAGCGAAGATAATTCACCCCTCCACTTT | CASNQDSEDNSPLHF
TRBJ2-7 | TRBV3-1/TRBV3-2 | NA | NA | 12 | TGTGCCAGCAGCCAACACGGGTACGAGCAGTACTTC | CASSQHGYEQYF
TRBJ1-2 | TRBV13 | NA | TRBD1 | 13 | TGTGCCAGCAGCATGGGACAGGACTATGGCTACACCTTC | CASSMGQDYGYTF
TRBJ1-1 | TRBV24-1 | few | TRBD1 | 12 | TGTGCCACCAGTGACTCGGACAGGGAAACTTTCTTT | CATSDSDRETFF
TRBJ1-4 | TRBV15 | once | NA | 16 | TGTGCCACCAGCAGTACACAGGGCTCTCGGGATGAAAAACTGTTTTTT | CATSSTQGSRDEKLFF